A selection of T cell receptor beta chains follows, all from one sample in a study of blood T cell repertoires in COVID-19. The repertoire was sequenced with immunoSEQ multiplex PCR; TCRdb's copy has only in-frame clones and lacks some. The data show 150,000 to 200,000 clones, roughly 85% seen once. The sequenced material came from peripheral blood. These receptors originate from a woman aged 25 to 39 with acute or convalescent COVID-19. Each CDR3 is given with its conserved first and last residue. D genes are given only for firm matches. Some rows have no size entry. The others give once, few or many, or a class for an expanded clone.

TRBV7-8	NA	NA	13	TRBJ2-3	TGTGCCAGCAGCACCCGACAAACCTTAACGCAGTATTTT	CASSTRQTLTQYF
TRBV28	few	TRBD1	15	TRBJ1-5	TGTGCCAGCAGTTTATATACAGGGGGCAATCAGCCCCAGCATTTT	CASSLYTGGNQPQHF
TRBV5-1	NA	NA	15	TRBJ1-1	TGCGCCAGCAGCTTGGACGCAGGGGTGAACACTGAAGCTTTCTTT	CASSLDAGVNTEAFF
TRBV11-2	NA	TRBD1	13	TRBJ1-6	TGTGCCAGCCAGGGGGCGTATAATTCACCCCTCCACTTT	CASQGAYNSPLHF
TRBV7-9	NA	NA	13	TRBJ1-1	TGTGCCAGCAGCTTACAGATGAACACTGAAGCTTTCTTT	CASSLQMNTEAFF
TRBV7-2	NA	TRBD2	16	TRBJ2-2	TGTGCCAGCAGCTCAGGACTAGCGGGGACAACCGGGGAGCTGTTTTTT	CASSSGLAGTTGELFF
TRBV4-3	few	TRBD1	15	TRBJ2-3	TGCGCCAGCAGCCAACAGGGGGCCGGCACAGATACGCAGTATTTT	CASSQQGAGTDTQYF
TRBV19	NA	NA	13	TRBJ2-7	TGTGCCAGTAGTAAGGCGGCCTCCTACGAGCAGTACTTC	CASSKAASYEQYF
TRBV6-1	NA	TRBD1	15	TRBJ1-1	TGTGCCAGCAGTGAAGCGCTGTCCGATCTGACAGGGGCTTTCTTT	CASSEALSDLTGAFF
TRBV19	NA	NA	15	TRBJ1-2	TGTGCCAGTACTCCCCGTAGGGGTGGCGACTATGGCTACACCTTC	CASTPRRGGDYGYTF
TRBV7-2	NA	NA	16	TRBJ2-3	TGTGCCAGCAGCTTAGGGCCGCCGGGGGACACAGATACGCAGTATTTT	CASSLGPPGDTDTQYF
TRBV6-5	NA	TRBD1	15	TRBJ1-3	TGTGCCAGCAGAAGATCCGGGACAGGGGGAAACACCATATATTTT	CASRRSGTGGNTIYF
TRBV19	NA	TRBD2	16	TRBJ2-1	TGTGCCAGTAGGGGGTATAGCGGGAGTTTGCGGAATGAGCAGTTCTTC	CASRGYSGSLRNEQFF
TRBV19	NA	NA	17	TRBJ1-2	TGTGCCAGTAGTTTCTATGGACGAGGCTCCACAGGCTATGGCTACACCTTC	CASSFYGRGSTGYGYTF
TRBV7-9	NA	NA	15	TRBJ1-5	TGTGCCAGCAGCCAGGACAATTTAAGCAATCAGCCCCAGCATTTT	CASSQDNLSNQPQHF
TRBV30	once	NA	10	TRBJ1-2	TGTGCCTGGAATAGAAATGGCTACACCTTC	CAWNRNGYTF
TRBV2	NA	NA	13	TRBJ2-7	TGTGCCAGCATAGGGAGAAGATCCTACGAGCAGTACTTC	CASIGRRSYEQYF
TRBV19	NA	TRBD2	14	TRBJ2-7	TGTGCCAGTCAATTAGCGGGATATGGGTACGAGCAGTACTTC	CASQLAGYGYEQYF
TRBV7-9	once	TRBD1	14	TRBJ1-2	TGTGCCAGCAGCCCGGGACAGGGTAACTATGGCTACACCTTC	CASSPGQGNYGYTF
TRBV19	NA	NA	14	TRBJ2-2	TGTGCCAGTAGAAATCCAGGGGAAACCGGGGAGCTGTTTTTT	CASRNPGETGELFF
TRBV29-1	NA	TRBD2	14	TRBJ2-1	TGCAGCGCTACACTAGCGGGAGTCTACAATGAGCAGTTCTTC	CSATLAGVYNEQFF
TRBV28	NA	NA	16	TRBJ1-4	TGTGCCAGCACTATCGCTCAGGGACTAACTTTGGGGAAACTGTTTTTT	CASTIAQGLTLGKLFF
TRBV5-5	NA	TRBD1	16	TRBJ1-1	TGTGCCAGCAGCATACAGGGGGCCGCTGTGAACACTGAAGCTTTCTTT	CASSIQGAAVNTEAFF
TRBV24-1	NA	NA	11	TRBJ1-5	TGTGCCACCAGTGCCGGTCTAAACCAGCATTTT	CATSAGLNQHF
TRBV7-2	NA	NA	14	TRBJ1-4	TGTGCCAGCAGCTTAGGGGGCCAGCGAGCTCAACTGTTTTTT	CASSLGGQRAQLFF